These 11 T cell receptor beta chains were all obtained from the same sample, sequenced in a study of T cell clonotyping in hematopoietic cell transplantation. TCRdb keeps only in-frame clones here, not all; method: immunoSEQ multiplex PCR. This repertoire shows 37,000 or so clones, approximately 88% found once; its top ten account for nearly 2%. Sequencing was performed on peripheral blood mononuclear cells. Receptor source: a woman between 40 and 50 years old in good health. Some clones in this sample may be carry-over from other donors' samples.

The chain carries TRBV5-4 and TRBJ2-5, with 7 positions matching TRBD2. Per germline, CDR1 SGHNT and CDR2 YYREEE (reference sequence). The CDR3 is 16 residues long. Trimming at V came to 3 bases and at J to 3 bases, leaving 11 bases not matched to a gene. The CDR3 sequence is CASSSLKQGGEETQYF. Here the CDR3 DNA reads TGTGCCAGCAGCTCCTTAAAGCAGGGAGGGGAAGAGACCCAGTACTTC.

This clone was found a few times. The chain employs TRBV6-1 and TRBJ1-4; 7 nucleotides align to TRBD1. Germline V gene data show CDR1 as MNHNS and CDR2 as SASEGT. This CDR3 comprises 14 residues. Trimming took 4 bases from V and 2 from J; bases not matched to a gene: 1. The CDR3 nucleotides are TGTGCCAGCAGTGGCAGGGGGACTAATGAAAAACTGTTTTTT. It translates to CASSGRGTNEKLFF.

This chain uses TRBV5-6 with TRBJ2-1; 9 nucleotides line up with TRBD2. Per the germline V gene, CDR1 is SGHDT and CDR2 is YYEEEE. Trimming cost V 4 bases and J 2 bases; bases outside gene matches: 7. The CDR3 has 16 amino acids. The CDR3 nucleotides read TGTGCCAGCAGCACGCTCCTAGCGGGGACCTACAATGAGCAGTTCTTC. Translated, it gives CASSTLLAGTYNEQFF. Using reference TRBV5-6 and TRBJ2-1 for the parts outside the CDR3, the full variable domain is DAGVTQSPTHLIKTRGQQVTLRCSPKSGHDTVSWYQQALGQGPQFIFQYYEEEERQRGNFPDRFSGHQFPNYSSELNVNALLLGDSALYLCASSTLLAGTYNEQFFGPGTRLTVL.

This CDR3 is CAWRWNTEAFF. Written as DNA, the CDR3 is TGTGCCTGGAGGTGGAACACTGAAGCTTTCTTT. The rearrangement joins TRBV30 to TRBJ1-1; no clear D. Trimming left V 3 bases short and J 1 base short, with 3 bases between. This CDR3 has 11 amino acids. The germline V gene has CDR1 GTSNPN and CDR2 SVGIG (reference sequence).

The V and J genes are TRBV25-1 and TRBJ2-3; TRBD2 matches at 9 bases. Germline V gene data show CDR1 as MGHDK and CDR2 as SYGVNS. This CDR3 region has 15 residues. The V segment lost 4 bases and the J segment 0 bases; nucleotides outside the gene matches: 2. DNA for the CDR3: TGTGCCAGCAGTGCTACTAGCGGGAGCACAGATACGCAGTATTTT. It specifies CASSATSGSTDTQYF.

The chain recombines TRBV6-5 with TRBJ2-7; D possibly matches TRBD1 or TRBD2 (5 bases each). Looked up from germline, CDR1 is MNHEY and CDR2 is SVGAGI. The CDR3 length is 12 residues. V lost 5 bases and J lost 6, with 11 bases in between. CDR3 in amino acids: CASSAPGPEQYF. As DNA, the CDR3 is TGTGCCAGCAGTGCCCCGGGACCCGAGCAGTACTTC.

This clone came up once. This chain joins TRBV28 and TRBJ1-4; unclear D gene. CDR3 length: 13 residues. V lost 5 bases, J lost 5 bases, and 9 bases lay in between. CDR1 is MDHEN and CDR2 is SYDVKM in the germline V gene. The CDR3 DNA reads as TGTGCCAGCAGTCCCCCAGAAAATGAAAAACTGTTTTTT. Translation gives CASSPPENEKLFF.

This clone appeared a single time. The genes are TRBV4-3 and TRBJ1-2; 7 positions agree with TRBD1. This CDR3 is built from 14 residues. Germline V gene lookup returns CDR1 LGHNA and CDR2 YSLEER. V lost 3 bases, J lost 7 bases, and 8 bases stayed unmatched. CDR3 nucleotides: TGCGCCAGCAGCCACCCAACAGGGGACGGTGGCTACACCTTC. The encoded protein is CASSHPTGDGGYTF.

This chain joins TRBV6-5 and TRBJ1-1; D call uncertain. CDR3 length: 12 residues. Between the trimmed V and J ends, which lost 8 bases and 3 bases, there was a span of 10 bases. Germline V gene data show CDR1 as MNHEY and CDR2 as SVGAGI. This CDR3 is CASSGGHTEAFF. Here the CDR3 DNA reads TGTGCCAGCTCGGGAGGGCACACTGAAGCTTTCTTT.

The CDR3 protein is CASIAGMDWSTEAFF. CDR3 nucleotides: TGTGCCAGCATCGCGGGAATGGATTGGAGCACTGAAGCTTTCTTT. V and J are TRBV7-9 and TRBJ1-1; D not certain. The CDR3 runs 15 residues. Germline loops: CDR1 SEHNR, CDR2 FQNEAQ (reference sequence). V was cut by 7 bases and J by 4 bases, with 19 bases left in between. Filled out from reference TRBV7-9 and TRBJ1-1, the complete variable domain reads DTGVSQNPRHKITKRGQNVTFRCDPISEHNRLYWYRQTLGQGPEFLTYFQNEAQLEKSRLLSDRFSAERPKGSFSTLEIQRTEQGDSAMYLCASIAGMDWSTEAFFGQGTRLTVV.

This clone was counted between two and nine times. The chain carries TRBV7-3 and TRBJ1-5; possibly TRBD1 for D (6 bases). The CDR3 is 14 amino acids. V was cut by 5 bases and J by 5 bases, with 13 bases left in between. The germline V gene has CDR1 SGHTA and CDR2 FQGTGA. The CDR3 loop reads CASSQDSSYQPQHF. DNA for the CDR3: TGTGCCAGCAGCCAGGACAGCTCTTATCAGCCCCAGCATTTT.